This T cell receptor beta chain was identified during a study of preoperative IRX-2 immunotherapy in early breast cancer. The repertoire was sequenced with immunoSEQ multiplex PCR; TCRdb's copy has only in-frame clones and lacks some. The sample has 75,000 to 100,000 clones; roughly 90% are singletons. The treatment: preoperative locoregional IRX-2 cytokine immunotherapy. This phase Ib study tested locoregional IRX-2 cytokine immunotherapy given before surgery. This clone showed up just once. Sequencing was performed on tumor tissue, taken after IRX-2 immunotherapy. This sequence originates from a human donor with breast cancer.

The CDR3, as DNA: TGCGCCAGCAGCTTATGGGACAGGGCCGCGAATGAGCAGTTCTTC. Translated, it gives CASSLWDRAANEQFF. The chain combines TRBV5-1 with TRBJ2-1; 9 bases are a match to TRBD1. This CDR3 is 15 amino acids long. The V gene end was trimmed by 2 bases and the J gene end by 7 bases; junction bases not matched to a gene: 7. Germline assignment: CDR1 SGHRS and CDR2 YFSETQ. Together with reference TRBV5-1 and TRBJ2-1, the CDR3 gives the full variable domain: KAGVTQTPRYLIKTRGQQVTLSCSPISGHRSVSWYQQTPGQGLQFLFEYFSETQRNKGNFPGRFSGRQFSNSRSEMNVSTLELGDSALYLCASSLWDRAANEQFFGPGTRLTVL.